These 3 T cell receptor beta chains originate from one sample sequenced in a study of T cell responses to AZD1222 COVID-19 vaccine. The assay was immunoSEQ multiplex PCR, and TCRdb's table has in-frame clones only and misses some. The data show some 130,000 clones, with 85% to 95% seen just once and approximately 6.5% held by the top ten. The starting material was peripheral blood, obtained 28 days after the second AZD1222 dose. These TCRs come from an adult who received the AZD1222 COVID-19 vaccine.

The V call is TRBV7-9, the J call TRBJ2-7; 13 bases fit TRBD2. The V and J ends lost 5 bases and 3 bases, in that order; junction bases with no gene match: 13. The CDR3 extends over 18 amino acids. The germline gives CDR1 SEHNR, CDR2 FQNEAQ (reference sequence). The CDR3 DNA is TGTGCCAGCAGCGCCCGACTAGCGGGGGGTGCCGAAAGCTACGAGCAGTACTTC. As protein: CASSARLAGGAESYEQYF.

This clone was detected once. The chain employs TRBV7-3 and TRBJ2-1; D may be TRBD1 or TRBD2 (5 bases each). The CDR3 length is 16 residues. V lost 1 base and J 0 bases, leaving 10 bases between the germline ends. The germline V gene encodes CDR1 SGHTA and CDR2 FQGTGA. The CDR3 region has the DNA TGTGCCAGCAGCTTAAACGGGGCGAGCTCCTACAATGAGCAGTTCTTC. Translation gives CASSLNGASSYNEQFF.

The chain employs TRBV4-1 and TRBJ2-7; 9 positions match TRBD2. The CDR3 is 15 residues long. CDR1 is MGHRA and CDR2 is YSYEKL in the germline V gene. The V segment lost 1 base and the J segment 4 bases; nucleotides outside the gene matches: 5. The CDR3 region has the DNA TGCGCCAGCAGCCAAGGTCTAGCGGGGTTATACGAGCAGTACTTC. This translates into CASSQGLAGLYEQYF.